The 21 T cell receptor beta chains presented below share a single source sample, sequenced in a study of blood T cell repertoires in COVID-19. Clones were sequenced by immunoSEQ multiplex PCR, and TCRdb holds only the in-frame ones, with some missing. The sample shows under 200,000 clones, roughly 83% of them seen only once. The sequencing sample was made of PBMCs or T cells enriched from blood (not recorded which). Receptors were obtained from a middle-aged man with acute COVID-19.

V and J are TRBV7-8 and TRBJ1-3; D ambiguous. Germline V gives CDR1 SGHVS, CDR2 FQNEAQ. The CDR3 has 13 amino acids. V was trimmed by 1 base and J by 9 bases, leaving 10 bases between them. CDR3 DNA sequence: TGTGCCAGCAGCTTAGGACGGCGGGGCACCATATATTTT. This encodes CASSLGRRGTIYF.

The chain employs TRBV11-2 and TRBJ1-1; D remains unclear. The CDR3 spans 14 residues. Per germline, CDR1 SGHAT and CDR2 FQNNGV. The ends were cut back, 5 bases at V and 1 base at J, with 11 bases in the middle. DNA of the CDR3: TGTGCCAGCAGCACAACCACCCCGAACACTGAAGCTTTCTTT. Amino acids: CASSTTTPNTEAFF.

V usage is TRBV28 and J usage is TRBJ1-5, with no clear D. Germline lookup yields CDR1 MDHEN and CDR2 SYDVKM. The CDR3 runs to 14 residues. The ends were cut back, 5 bases at V and 11 bases at J, with 19 bases in the middle. The CDR3 reads CASSLERLKLAQHF. The DNA of the CDR3 is TGTGCCAGCAGTCTCGAGCGACTGAAGCTGGCCCAGCATTTT.

This clone was picked up one time. The chain employs TRBV27 and TRBJ1-5, with no clear D. CDR1 is MNHEY and CDR2 is SMNVEV in the germline V gene (reference sequence). The CDR3 covers 14 residues. The V gene lost 6 bases and the J gene lost 6 bases, with 15 bases spanning the gap. CDR3 nucleotide sequence: TGTGCCAGCAGATGGATCGGGGAGGGTCAGCCCCAGCATTTT. It translates to CASRWIGEGQPQHF.

The chain employs TRBV11-2 and TRBJ2-1; 10 bases map to TRBD2. After removal of 4 bases from V and 12 bases from J, the junction contained 15 bases not matched to a gene. Germline V gene lookup returns CDR1 SGHAT and CDR2 FQNNGV. The CDR3 contains 16 residues. CDR3 coding DNA: TGTGCCAGCAGCTCCCTACGGACTAGCGGACCACGGGTGCAGTTCTTC. This translates into CASSSLRTSGPRVQFF.

The chain has TRBV6-5 and TRBJ2-2, with 8 positions matching TRBD1. The CDR3 loop spans 15 amino acids. Germline loops: CDR1 MNHEY, CDR2 SVGAGI. V lost 0 bases, J lost 7 bases, and 4 bases stayed unmatched. The CDR3 sequence: CASSYSTGVRGELFF. Written as DNA, the CDR3 is TGTGCCAGCAGTTACTCGACAGGGGTACGCGGGGAGCTGTTTTTT.

This clone was recorded only once. This chain connects TRBV15 to TRBJ1-5, with D maybe TRBD1 (5 bases). Germline values: CDR1 LNHNV, CDR2 YYDKDF (reference sequence). The CDR3 runs to 16 residues. V was pared by 0 bases and J by 2 bases, with 11 bases between. CDR3 nucleotides: TGTGCCACCAGCAGAGATAGGGGACTAGGCAATCAGCCCCAGCATTTT. Its translation is CATSRDRGLGNQPQHF.

In this sample, this clone turned up a few times. The rearrangement links TRBV12-3 or TRBV12-4 to TRBJ2-2; D unclear. This CDR3 contains 13 residues. V was cut by 8 bases and J by 3 bases, with 10 bases left in between. The DNA of the CDR3 is TGTGCCAGCGCGAATCATGACACCGGGGAGCTGTTTTTT. Amino acids: CASANHDTGELFF.

The rearrangement links TRBV30 to TRBJ1-1, with 9 bases that match TRBD1. There are 11 residues in the CDR3. V shed 3 bases, J shed 8 bases, and the junction held 1 base outside the gene matches. CDR1 GTSNPN and CDR2 SVGIG come from the germline V gene (reference sequence). The CDR3, as DNA: TGTGCCTGGAGCGGGACAGGGGAAGCTTTCTTT. Amino acids: CAWSGTGEAFF.

The chain recombines TRBV27 with TRBJ2-7; tentatively, D is TRBD2 (5 bases). CDR1 and CDR2 from the germline V gene are MNHEY and SMNVEV (reference sequence). Trimming left V 5 bases short and J 4 bases short, with 12 bases between. The CDR3 totals 13 residues. As DNA, the CDR3 is TGTGCCAGCAGTGACCCCGGGATATACGAGCAGTACTTC. Translation: CASSDPGIYEQYF.

The chain joins TRBV19 to TRBJ2-2, with D hard to call. This CDR3 has 14 residues. Germline V gives CDR1 LNHDA, CDR2 SQIVND (reference sequence). V lost 5 bases and J lost 4, with 11 bases in between. This CDR3 is CASSSGSFTGELFF. CDR3 in DNA: TGTGCCAGTAGTTCCGGTTCGTTCACCGGGGAGCTGTTTTTT. The full variable domain, rest sourced from reference TRBV19 and TRBJ2-2, is DGGITQSPKYLFRKEGQNVTLSCEQNLNHDAMYWYRQDPGQGLRLIYYSQIVNDFQKGDIAEGYSVSREKKESFPLTVTSAQKNPTAFYLCASSSGSFTGELFFGEGSRLTVL.

The chain links TRBV4-1 to TRBJ2-5; D is perhaps TRBD1 (5 bases). V lost 1 base to trimming and J lost 3 bases, with 12 bases between them. CDR3 length: 15 amino acids. The germline gives CDR1 MGHRA, CDR2 YSYEKL. The CDR3: CASSQVRGNKETQYF. Here the CDR3 DNA reads TGCGCCAGCAGCCAAGTTAGGGGTAACAAAGAGACCCAGTACTTC.

This rearrangement joins TRBV5-1 to TRBJ1-6, with TRBD1 identical over 9 bases. The CDR3 loop spans 20 amino acids. J lost 0 bases, V lost 1 base, and 11 bases had no gene match. Germline V gene lookup returns CDR1 SGHRS and CDR2 YFSETQ. CDR3 DNA: TGCGCCAGCAGCTTGAAGGGGACAGGGCAATCCCCCTCCTATAATTCACCCCTCCACTTT. This gives the protein CASSLKGTGQSPSYNSPLHF.

The gene calls are TRBV2 and TRBJ1-1, with D unclear. The CDR3 length is 15 residues. The V end lost 2 bases, the J end lost 1 base, and 11 bases lay between the germline ends. CDR1 and CDR2 (germline): SNHLY, FYNNEI. The CDR3 nucleotides are TGTGCCAGCAGTGAAACCGGTCGGAGGAACACTGAAGCTTTCTTT. Its protein is CASSETGRRNTEAFF.

This clone was seen more than once but under ten times. The J gene is TRBJ1-2, the V gene TRBV28; TRBD1 matches 7 bases. The trim removed 7 bases at V and 5 bases at J, leaving 10 bases unmatched. Germline assignment: CDR1 MDHEN and CDR2 SYDVKM. This CDR3 contains 14 residues. CDR3 DNA: TGTGCCAGCACCCTCCGGACAGGCTCTTATGGCTACACCTTC. This codes for CASTLRTGSYGYTF.

The J gene is TRBJ1-1, the V gene TRBV2; D is undetermined. This CDR3 is 12 amino acids long. Germline V gives CDR1 SNHLY, CDR2 FYNNEI. The germline V and J ends were trimmed by 6 bases and 1 base, with 6 bases remaining between them. CDR3 in DNA: TGTGCCAGCAGGCTCAGGAACACTGAAGCTTTCTTT. Its protein is CASRLRNTEAFF.

V is TRBV7-2 and J is TRBJ1-5; D is possibly TRBD1 (6 bases). From germline, CDR1 is SGHTA and CDR2 FQGNSA. CDR3 length equals 14 residues. V was shortened by 3 bases and J by 4 bases, with 10 bases between the two germline ends. The CDR3 bases are TGTGCCAGCAGCTTGACCAGGGGAAATCAGCCCCAGCATTTT. The encoded protein is CASSLTRGNQPQHF.

This sequence joins TRBV19 and TRBJ1-4; D may be TRBD1 (6 bases). V lost 9 bases, J lost 7 bases, and 21 bases lay in between. This CDR3 has 15 residues. Germline CDR1 LNHDA, CDR2 SQIVND (reference sequence). The CDR3 sequence: CASARPGGGSEKLFF. CDR3 nucleotide sequence: TGTGCCAGCGCCCGCCCGGGGGGCGGGAGTGAAAAACTGTTTTTT.

A single count supports this clone. The genes are TRBV18 and TRBJ1-5; 7 bases match TRBD1. There are 17 residues in the CDR3. Per germline, CDR1 KGHSH and CDR2 LQKENI. Trimming cost V 1 base and J 0 bases; bases outside gene matches: 6. The DNA of the CDR3 is TGTGCCAGCTCACCACAGGCTTCAGGGGGTAGCAATCAGCCCCAGCATTTT. This codes for CASSPQASGGSNQPQHF.

V and J are TRBV5-1 and TRBJ1-2; 9 bases align to TRBD1. V was clipped by 4 bases and J by 6 bases; unmatched bases: 7. There are 14 residues in the CDR3. From germline, CDR1 is SGHRS and CDR2 YFSETQ. This CDR3 is CASSQGTGKDGYTF. CDR3 DNA: TGCGCCAGCAGCCAAGGGACAGGGAAGGATGGCTACACCTTC.

The sample holds a few counts of this clone. The V and J genes are TRBV11-3 and TRBJ2-1, with a possible D match to TRBD2 (5 bases). The CDR3 spans 14 residues. Trimming removed 1 base at V and 6 bases at J, with 10 bases between. Germline lookup yields CDR1 SGHNT and CDR2 YENEEA. The CDR3 DNA reads as TGTGCCAGCAGCTTAGGCTTCGAGGGCAATGAGCAGTTCTTC. Protein: CASSLGFEGNEQFF.